The 14 T cell receptor beta chains below come from one sample, sequenced in a study of shared clonotypes between healthy human individuals. The data were produced by immunoSEQ multiplex PCR, yet TCRdb's version contains in-frame clones alone and is incomplete. Of about a million clones in the sample, 75% were seen once. The sequenced sample consisted of memory CD4+ T cells sorted from blood. The subset here: CD45RA-negative fraction. All receptors derive from a man between 18 and 35 years old in good health.

This chain links TRBV18 with TRBJ1-5; D unresolved. V lost 0 bases and J 1 base, leaving 10 bases between the germline ends. In germline, CDR1 is KGHSH, CDR2 LQKENI. CDR3 size: 16 residues. In DNA, the CDR3 is TGTGCCAGCTCACCACCGGGCAGGTCAAGCAATCAGCCCCAGCATTTT. Translated, it gives CASSPPGRSSNQPQHF.

The rearrangement joins TRBV5-6 to TRBJ2-2; 14 bases fit TRBD2. This CDR3 region has 16 residues. Losses at the gene ends were 4 bases for V and 5 bases for J; bases not matched to a gene: 4. Germline lookup yields CDR1 SGHDT and CDR2 YYEEEE. CDR3 coding DNA: TGTGCCAGCAGCGTAGGGACTAGCGGGAGTACCGGGGAGCTGTTTTTT. This gives the protein CASSVGTSGSTGELFF. Looking up the rest from reference TRBV5-6 and TRBJ2-2 gives the full variable domain: DAGVTQSPTHLIKTRGQQVTLRCSPKSGHDTVSWYQQALGQGPQFIFQYYEEEERQRGNFPDRFSGHQFPNYSSELNVNALLLGDSALYLCASSVGTSGSTGELFFGEGSRLTVL.

The chain recombines TRBV5-8 with TRBJ1-5; no reliable D call. V lost 5 bases and J lost 6, with 12 bases in between. The CDR3 has 13 residues. CDR1 and CDR2 (germline): SGHTS, YDEGEE. The CDR3 spells CASRREGSQPQHF. The CDR3 DNA follows: TGTGCCAGCAGGAGGGAAGGAAGTCAGCCCCAGCATTTT.

V usage is TRBV28 and J usage is TRBJ2-5; 7 bases line up with TRBD2. Germline V lookup: CDR1 MDHEN, CDR2 SYDVKM. CDR3 length: 13 residues. Trimming cost V 8 bases and J 4 bases; bases outside gene matches: 7. CDR3: CASGGGLGETQYF. The CDR3, as DNA: TGTGCCAGCGGGGGGGGTTTAGGAGAGACCCAGTACTTC.

As for this clone: This sample includes further DNA sequences coding for the same CDR3. The chain has TRBV28 and TRBJ2-3; the match to TRBD2 covers 7 bases. Looked up from germline, CDR1 is MDHEN and CDR2 is SYDVKM. J gave up 5 bases and V 2 bases, and 1 base lay outside the gene matches. There are 13 residues in the CDR3. The CDR3 loop is CASSLGGVDTQYF. CDR3 nucleotide sequence: TGTGCCAGCAGTTTAGGGGGGGTAGATACGCAGTATTTT.

The gene calls are TRBV10-3 and TRBJ2-1; 9 bases match TRBD2. The CDR3 runs to 19 residues. The germline V gene encodes CDR1 ENHRY and CDR2 SYGVKD. The V gene end was trimmed by 4 bases and the J gene end by 2 bases; junction bases not matched to a gene: 15. CDR3 in DNA: TGTGCCATCAGTGCCGGGACAGCGGGGGGAGGAAGGACCTACAATGAGCAGTTCTTC. Its protein is CAISAGTAGGGRTYNEQFF.

The chain carries TRBV30 and TRBJ2-1; 15 nucleotides align to TRBD2. The V gene's germline CDR1 is GTSNPN and CDR2 SVGIG (reference sequence). The CDR3 length is 19 residues. J gave up 6 bases and V 5 bases, and 17 bases lay outside the gene matches. CDR3 in DNA: TGTGCCTGGGATATCCGACGGACTAGCGGGAGGGTGGGTGGCAATGAGCAGTTCTTC. This codes for CAWDIRRTSGRVGGNEQFF.

This clone was observed a handful of times. CDR3 nucleotides: TGTGCCAGCAGTTTAACGGGACTCTCCTACGAGCAGTACTTC. Translation: CASSLTGLSYEQYF. V gene TRBV27 combines with J gene TRBJ2-7; tentatively, D is TRBD2 (6 bases). The CDR3 extends over 14 amino acids. V lost 2 bases and J lost 0, with 8 bases in between. The V gene's germline CDR1 is MNHEY and CDR2 SMNVEV (reference sequence).

This clone was observed once. The genes are TRBV19 and TRBJ1-5; TRBD1 agrees at 9 bases. V lost 3 bases, J lost 1 base, and 1 base stayed unmatched. The length of the CDR3 is 15 residues. CDR1 and CDR2 from the germline V gene are LNHDA and SQIVND (reference sequence). As DNA, the CDR3 is TGTGCCAGTAGTATGGGGACAGGGAGCAATCAGCCCCAGCATTTT. This translates into CASSMGTGSNQPQHF.

Worth noting for this clone: This clone may be a read error of a much larger clone one base away. Other nucleotide sequences in the sample specify the same CDR3. The chain couples TRBV7-2 to TRBJ2-3; 7 nucleotides match TRBD2. This CDR3 spans 13 amino acids. The germline CDR1 and CDR2 sequences are SGHTA and FQGNSA. With V trimmed by 6 bases and J by 2 bases, 2 bases remained unmatched. DNA for the CDR3: TGTGCCAGCAGTCGGGACTACACAGATACGCAGTATTTT. Translating gives CASSRDYTDTQYF.

The sample holds many counts of this clone. The V gene is TRBV6-5, the J gene TRBJ1-1; 7 nucleotides align to TRBD1. There are 13 residues in the CDR3. With V trimmed by 7 bases and J by 1 base, 3 bases remained unmatched. Germline CDR1 is MNHEY and CDR2 is SVGAGI. The CDR3 nucleotides are TGTGCCAGCATGAGACAGGGGAACACTGAAGCTTTCTTT. The encoded protein is CASMRQGNTEAFF.

This clone was recorded a few times. The chain couples TRBV12-5 to TRBJ1-3; D gene ambiguous. V was clipped by 5 bases and J by 7 bases, with 6 bases between them. There are 11 residues in the CDR3. The germline gives CDR1 LGHNT, CDR2 FRNRAP. CDR3: CASGLWNTIYF. CDR3 in DNA: TGTGCTAGTGGTCTTTGGAACACCATATATTTT.

At least ten counts were recorded for this clone. The chain employs TRBV18 and TRBJ1-1; no reliable D call. The CDR3 extends over 13 amino acids. The germline gives CDR1 KGHSH, CDR2 LQKENI. The V end lost 2 bases, the J end lost 4 bases, and 8 bases lay between the germline ends. The CDR3 is CASSPGMGTEAFF. CDR3 bases: TGTGCCAGCTCACCAGGGATGGGCACTGAAGCTTTCTTT.

In regard to this clone: Other DNA sequences within the sample encode an identical CDR3. The genes are TRBV27 and TRBJ1-3; possible D gene TRBD1, 6 bases. The CDR3 length is 15 residues. Trimming removed 4 bases at V and 9 bases at J, with 19 bases between. The germline V gene encodes CDR1 MNHEY and CDR2 SMNVEV (reference sequence). CDR3 coding DNA: TGTGCCAGCAGTTCGCACACGGGGGCTGGTCGCACCATATATTTT. The encoded protein is CASSSHTGAGRTIYF.